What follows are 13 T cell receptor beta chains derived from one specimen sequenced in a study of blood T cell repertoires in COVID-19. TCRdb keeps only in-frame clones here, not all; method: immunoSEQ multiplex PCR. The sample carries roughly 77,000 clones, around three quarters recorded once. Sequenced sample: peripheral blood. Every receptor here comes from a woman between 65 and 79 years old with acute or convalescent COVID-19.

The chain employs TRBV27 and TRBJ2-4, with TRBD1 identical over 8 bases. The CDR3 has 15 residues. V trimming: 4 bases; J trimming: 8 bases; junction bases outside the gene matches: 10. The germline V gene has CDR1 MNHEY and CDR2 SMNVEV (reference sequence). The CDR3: CASSSLRTGWDIQYF. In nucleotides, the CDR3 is TGTGCCAGCAGTTCCCTGCGGACAGGGTGGGACATTCAGTACTTC.

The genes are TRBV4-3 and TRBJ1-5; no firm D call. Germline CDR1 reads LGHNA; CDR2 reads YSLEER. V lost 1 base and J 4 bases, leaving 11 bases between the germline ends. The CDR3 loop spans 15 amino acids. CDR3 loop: CASSQGVGVNQPQHF. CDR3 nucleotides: TGCGCCAGCAGCCAAGGGGTAGGAGTTAATCAGCCCCAGCATTTT.

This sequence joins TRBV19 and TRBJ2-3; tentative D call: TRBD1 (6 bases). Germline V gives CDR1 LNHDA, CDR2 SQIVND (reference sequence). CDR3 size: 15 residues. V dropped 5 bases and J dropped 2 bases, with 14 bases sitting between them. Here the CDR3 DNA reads TGTGCCAGTAGTTTCCAGGGGCTACTCACAGATACGCAGTATTTT. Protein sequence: CASSFQGLLTDTQYF.

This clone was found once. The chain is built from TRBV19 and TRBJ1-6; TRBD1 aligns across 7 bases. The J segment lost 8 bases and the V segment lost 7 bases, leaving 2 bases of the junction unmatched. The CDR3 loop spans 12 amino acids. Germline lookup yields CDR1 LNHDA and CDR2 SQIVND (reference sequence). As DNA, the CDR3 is TGTGCCAGTAATGACAGGGATTCACCCCTCCACTTT. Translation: CASNDRDSPLHF.

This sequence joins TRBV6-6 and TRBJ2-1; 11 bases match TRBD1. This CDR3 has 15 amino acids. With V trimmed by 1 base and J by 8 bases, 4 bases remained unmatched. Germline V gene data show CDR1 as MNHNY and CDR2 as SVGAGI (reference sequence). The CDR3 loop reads CASSYYGQGAYEQFF. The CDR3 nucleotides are TGTGCCAGCAGTTACTACGGACAGGGGGCTTATGAGCAGTTCTTC.

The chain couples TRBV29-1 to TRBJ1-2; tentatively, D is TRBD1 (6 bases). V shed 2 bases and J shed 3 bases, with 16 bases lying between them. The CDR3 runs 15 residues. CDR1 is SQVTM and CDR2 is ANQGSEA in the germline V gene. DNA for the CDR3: TGCAGCGTTGAAAGGCGGGGGGCAGACCACTATGGCTACACCTTC. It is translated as CSVERRGADHYGYTF.

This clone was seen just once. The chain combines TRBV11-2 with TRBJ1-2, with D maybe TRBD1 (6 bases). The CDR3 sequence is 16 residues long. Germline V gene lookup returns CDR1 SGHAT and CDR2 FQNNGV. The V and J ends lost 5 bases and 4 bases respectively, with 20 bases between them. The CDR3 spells CASSTQKDRASYGYTF. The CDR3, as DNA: TGTGCCAGCAGCACCCAGAAGGACAGAGCATCCTATGGCTACACCTTC.

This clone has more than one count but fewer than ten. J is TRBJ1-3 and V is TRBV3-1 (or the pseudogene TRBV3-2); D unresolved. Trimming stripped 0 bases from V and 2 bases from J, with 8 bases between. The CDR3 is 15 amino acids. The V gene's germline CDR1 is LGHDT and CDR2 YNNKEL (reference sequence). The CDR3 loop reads CASSQDSGTGNTIYF. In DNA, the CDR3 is TGTGCCAGCAGCCAAGATTCCGGGACTGGAAACACCATATATTTT.

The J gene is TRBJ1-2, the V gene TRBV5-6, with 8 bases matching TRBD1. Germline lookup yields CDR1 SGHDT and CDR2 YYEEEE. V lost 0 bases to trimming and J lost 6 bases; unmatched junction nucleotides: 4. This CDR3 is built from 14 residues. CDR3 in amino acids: CASSLDRQGHGYTF. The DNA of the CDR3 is TGTGCCAGCAGCTTGGATCGACAGGGGCATGGCTACACCTTC.

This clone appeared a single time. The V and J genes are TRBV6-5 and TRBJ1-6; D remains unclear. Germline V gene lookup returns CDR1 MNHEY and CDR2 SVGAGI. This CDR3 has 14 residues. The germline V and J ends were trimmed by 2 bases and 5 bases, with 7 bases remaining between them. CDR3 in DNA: TGTGCCAGCAGTTACCGGGTGAATAATTCACCCCTCCACTTT. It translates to CASSYRVNNSPLHF.

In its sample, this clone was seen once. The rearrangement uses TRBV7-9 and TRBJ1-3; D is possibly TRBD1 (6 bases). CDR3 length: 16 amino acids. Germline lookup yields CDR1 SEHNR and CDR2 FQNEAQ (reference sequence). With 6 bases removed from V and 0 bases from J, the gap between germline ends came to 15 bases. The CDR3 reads CASRPEQGLSGNTIYF. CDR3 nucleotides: TGTGCCAGCAGACCTGAACAGGGCCTCTCTGGAAACACCATATATTTT.

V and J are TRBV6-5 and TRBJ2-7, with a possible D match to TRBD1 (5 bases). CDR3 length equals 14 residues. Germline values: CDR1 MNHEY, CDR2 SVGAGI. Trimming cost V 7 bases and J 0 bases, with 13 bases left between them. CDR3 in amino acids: CASMGQGISYEQYF. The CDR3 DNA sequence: TGTGCCAGCATGGGTCAGGGTATCTCCTACGAGCAGTACTTC.

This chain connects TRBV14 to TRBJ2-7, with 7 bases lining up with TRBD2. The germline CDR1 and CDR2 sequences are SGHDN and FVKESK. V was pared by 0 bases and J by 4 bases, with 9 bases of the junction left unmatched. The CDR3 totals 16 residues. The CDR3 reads CASSQEGLLAEYEQYF. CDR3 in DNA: TGTGCCAGCAGCCAAGAGGGCTTGCTAGCGGAGTACGAGCAGTACTTC.